The 27 T cell receptor beta chains reported below all come from one sample, sequenced in a study of blood T cell repertoires in COVID-19. The data were produced by immunoSEQ multiplex PCR, yet TCRdb's version contains in-frame clones alone and is incomplete. The table records some 13,000 clones, around 88% of them present only once. The sequenced sample consisted of peripheral blood. Receptors originate from a man at least 80 years old with acute or convalescent COVID-19.

As for this clone: One end of the junction varies from germline; a read error may be responsible. This chain uses TRBV6-5 with TRBJ2-6, with 7 nucleotides matching TRBD1. In germline, CDR1 is MNHEY, CDR2 SVGAGI. The CDR3 length is 15 residues. The CDR3 bases are TGTGTCAGCAGTATTACAGGGGATGGGGCCAACGTCCTGACTTTC. This codes for CVSSITGDGANVLTF.

The chain uses TRBV6-5 and TRBJ2-1; D unclear. The V and J ends lost 7 bases and 12 bases respectively, with 13 bases between them. The germline V gene has CDR1 MNHEY and CDR2 SVGAGI. The CDR3 has 11 residues. The CDR3 protein is CASNSVLRQFF. CDR3 DNA sequence: TGTGCCAGCAATAGTGTTCTACGGCAGTTCTTC.

The V call is TRBV7-9, the J call TRBJ2-5; D not certain. The CDR3 sequence is 15 residues long. Germline values: CDR1 SEHNR, CDR2 FQNEAQ (reference sequence). V was trimmed by 0 bases and J by 4 bases, leaving 12 bases between them. For the CDR3, the DNA is TGTGCCAGCAGCTTAGCGGCGGTCTCACGAGAGACCCAGTACTTC. It yields the protein CASSLAAVSRETQYF.

Turning to this clone: The junction and the germline gene differ at one end; a read error may be behind it. This chain links TRBV7-7 with TRBJ1-3, with D perhaps TRBD1 (5 bases). This CDR3 region has 16 residues. Germline CDR1 is SSHAT and CDR2 is FNYEAQ (reference sequence). DNA for the CDR3: TGTGCTAGCAGCCCCTCCCCGGGGGGTTGGGGAAACACCATATATTTT. Its protein is CASSPSPGGWGNTIYF.

This clone was seen only a few times. The rearrangement links TRBV11-2 to TRBJ2-7; TRBD1 is a possible D gene (5 bases). Germline lookup yields CDR1 SGHAT and CDR2 FQNNGV. CDR3 length: 12 amino acids. Trimming shortened V by 4 bases and J by 3 bases, and 7 bases separated the two germline ends. The CDR3 DNA reads as TGTGCCAGCAGCTCCGACAGCTACGAGCAGTACTTC. This sequence encodes CASSSDSYEQYF. Together with reference TRBV11-2 and TRBJ2-7, the CDR3 gives the full variable domain: EAGVAQSPRYKIIEKRQSVAFWCNPISGHATLYWYQQILGQGPKLLIQFQNNGVVDDSQLPKDRFSAERLKGVDSTLKIQPAKLEDSAVYLCASSSDSYEQYFGPGTRLTVT.

V and J are TRBV7-8 and TRBJ1-1; possibly TRBD1 for D (6 bases). The ends were cut back, 5 bases at V and 6 bases at J, with 13 bases in the middle. CDR3 length equals 13 residues. Germline V gene lookup returns CDR1 SGHVS and CDR2 FQNEAQ. CDR3 coding DNA: TGTGCCAGCAGCGCCAGGGGAGGGGCTGAAGCTTTCTTT. Translated, it gives CASSARGGAEAFF.

The chain recombines TRBV18 with TRBJ1-1; TRBD1 matches at 7 bases. Trimming removed 2 bases from V and 10 bases from J; junction bases left unmatched: 4. This CDR3 has 12 residues. Germline V CDR1 and CDR2: KGHSH, LQKENI. The CDR3: CASSPSQGGAFF. Written as DNA, the CDR3 is TGTGCCAGCTCACCAAGTCAGGGGGGAGCTTTCTTT.

The gene calls are TRBV11-3 and TRBJ2-1; TRBD2 aligns across 8 bases. Germline CDR1 reads SGHNT; CDR2 reads YENEEA. The CDR3 is 16 amino acids. The V segment lost 5 bases and the J segment 2 bases; nucleotides outside the gene matches: 8. This CDR3 reads CASSPVSGNAYNEQFF. The CDR3 region has the DNA TGTGCCAGCAGCCCAGTTAGCGGGAACGCCTACAATGAGCAGTTCTTC.

The rearrangement links TRBV19 to TRBJ2-6; possible D gene TRBD1, 6 bases. Germline CDR1 is LNHDA and CDR2 is SQIVND (reference sequence). The CDR3 length is 19 residues. Trimming removed 3 bases at V and 0 bases at J, with 18 bases between. CDR3 protein: CASSIGSRTDLSGANVLTF. CDR3 DNA sequence: TGTGCCAGTAGTATTGGGTCCAGGACAGACCTCTCTGGGGCCAACGTCCTGACTTTC.

The CDR3 bases are TGTGCCAGCAGCTCTCGTCTGCGATCGCCCCGAGAAGGCTACACCTTC. It translates to CASSSRLRSPREGYTF. The chain recombines TRBV9 with TRBJ1-2; D is unclear. The CDR3 covers 16 residues. CDR1 and CDR2 from the germline V gene are SGDLS and YYNGEE. Trimming removed 4 bases at V and 8 bases at J, with 24 bases between.

In its sample, this clone was seen a few times. V gene TRBV7-2 combines with J gene TRBJ1-4; the D is unclear. Trimming stripped 5 bases from V and 8 bases from J, with 18 bases between. The CDR3 contains 15 residues. CDR1 is SGHTA, CDR2 FQGNSA, per germline. CDR3 sequence: CASSPSGFQNEKLFF. The CDR3 nucleotides are TGTGCCAGCAGCCCCTCGGGGTTCCAGAACGAAAAACTGTTTTTT.

V and J are TRBV11-2 and TRBJ2-7; TRBD2 aligns across 7 bases. CDR1 and CDR2 from the germline V gene are SGHAT and FQNNGV. V was pared by 5 bases and J by 0 bases, with 7 bases of the junction left unmatched. The CDR3 is 15 amino acids. CDR3 DNA sequence: TGTGCCAGCAGCCGGGTTAGCGGGTTCTCCTACGAGCAGTACTTC. This translates into CASSRVSGFSYEQYF.

The V call is TRBV6-2 or TRBV6-3, the J call TRBJ2-7; weak D call: TRBD1 (5 bases). CDR3 size: 14 residues. Between the trimmed V and J ends, which lost 0 bases and 4 bases, there was a span of 10 bases. CDR1 MNHEY and CDR2 SVGEGT come from the germline V gene. The CDR3 DNA reads TGTGCCAGCAGTTACTCTTTAGCAGGGTACGAGCAGTACTTC. Translated, it gives CASSYSLAGYEQYF.

Regarding this clone: Its ends do not fully match the called genes, so a read error is possible. The chain carries TRBV19 and TRBJ2-1; D may be TRBD1 (6 bases). The length of the CDR3 is 15 residues. In germline, CDR1 is LNHDA, CDR2 SQIVND (reference sequence). CDR3 protein: CASTHRVSSYNEHFF. The DNA of the CDR3 is TGTGCCAGTACCCACAGGGTTAGCTCCTACAATGAGCACTTCTTC.

The chain carries TRBV10-3 and TRBJ1-4, with TRBD1 matching 7 bases. With V trimmed by 6 bases and J by 0 bases, 1 base remained unmatched. The CDR3 covers 14 residues. From germline, CDR1 is ENHRY and CDR2 SYGVKD. Here the CDR3 reads CAISTGATNEKLFF. For the CDR3, the DNA is TGTGCCATCAGCACAGGGGCAACTAATGAAAAACTGTTTTTT.

This clone has just a few counts. The chain uses TRBV4-1 and TRBJ2-3; TRBD2 might be the D (5 bases). Trimming removed 0 bases from V and 2 bases from J, with 12 bases in between. There are 16 residues in the CDR3. Germline V CDR1 and CDR2: MGHRA, YSYEKL. The CDR3 loop is CASSQDEGGYTDTQYF. CDR3 sequence (DNA): TGCGCCAGCAGCCAAGACGAGGGCGGGTACACAGATACGCAGTATTTT.

The CDR3 DNA sequence: TGCGCCAGCAGCTCATATACAGGGCCCCAAGAGACCCAGTACTTC. Its protein product is CASSSYTGPQETQYF. This rearrangement joins TRBV5-1 to TRBJ2-5; TRBD1 might be the D (6 bases). This CDR3 is built from 15 residues. V was shortened by 3 bases and J by 1 base, with 13 bases between the two germline ends. Per the germline V gene, CDR1 is SGHRS and CDR2 is YFSETQ. Using reference TRBV5-1 and TRBJ2-5 for the parts outside the CDR3, the full variable domain is KAGVTQTPRYLIKTRGQQVTLSCSPISGHRSVSWYQQTPGQGLQFLFEYFSETQRNKGNFPGRFSGRQFSNSRSEMNVSTLELGDSALYLCASSSYTGPQETQYFGPGTRLLVL.

The chain is built from TRBV11-2 and TRBJ1-2, with a weak D call TRBD1 (5 bases). The V end lost 5 bases, the J end lost 5 bases, and 12 bases lay between the germline ends. CDR3 length equals 13 residues. Germline V gene lookup returns CDR1 SGHAT and CDR2 FQNNGV. CDR3 sequence: CASSRDRSYGYTF. The CDR3 DNA sequence: TGTGCCAGCAGCCGCGACAGATCTTATGGCTACACCTTC.

J is TRBJ2-5 and V is TRBV5-1, with D possibly being TRBD2 (5 bases). Trimming shortened V by 0 bases and J by 5 bases, and 14 bases separated the two germline ends. The CDR3 is 15 amino acids. The germline gives CDR1 SGHRS, CDR2 YFSETQ. The chain's CDR3 is CASSLDSGTGETQYF. DNA for the CDR3: TGCGCCAGCAGCTTGGACAGCGGAACGGGGGAGACCCAGTACTTC. Full variable domain (remainder filled in from reference TRBV5-1 and TRBJ2-5): KAGVTQTPRYLIKTRGQQVTLSCSPISGHRSVSWYQQTPGQGLQFLFEYFSETQRNKGNFPGRFSGRQFSNSRSEMNVSTLELGDSALYLCASSLDSGTGETQYFGPGTRLLVL.

J is TRBJ1-6 and V is TRBV6-5; the D is unclear. Germline V lookup: CDR1 MNHEY, CDR2 SVGAGI. V was clipped by 6 bases and J by 2 bases, with 11 bases between them. The CDR3 consists of 15 residues. CDR3 nucleotides: TGTGCCAGCAGAGAGAATACAGCCTATAATTCACCCCTCCACTTT. Translation gives CASRENTAYNSPLHF.

This chain connects TRBV24-1 to TRBJ2-1; TRBD1 matches at 12 bases. CDR1 is KGHDR, CDR2 SFDVKD, per germline. The CDR3 consists of 17 residues. Trimming took 7 bases from V and 7 from J; bases not matched to a gene: 13. The CDR3 is CATSPPIGTGGGNEQFF. CDR3 DNA: TGTGCCACCAGCCCTCCCATCGGGACAGGGGGCGGGAATGAGCAGTTCTTC.

The chain links TRBV10-1 to TRBJ2-3; the D gene is possibly TRBD2 (5 bases). CDR1 and CDR2 from the germline V gene are WNHNN and SYGVQD (reference sequence). The V end was cut by 6 bases, the J end by 2 bases, with 12 bases between. This CDR3 contains 14 residues. DNA of the CDR3: TGCGCCAGCAGGGAGGACTTATTCACAGATACGCAGTATTTT. Encoded protein: CASREDLFTDTQYF.

The chain is built from TRBV6-5 and TRBJ2-1; 9 nucleotides match TRBD2. The germline V gene encodes CDR1 MNHEY and CDR2 SVGAGI. Trimming took 5 bases from V and 8 from J; bases not matched to a gene: 10. The CDR3 sequence is 15 residues long. The CDR3 DNA is TGTGCCAGCAGTAATAGCGGGAGAGGAGGCGATGAGCAGTTCTTC. Translating gives CASSNSGRGGDEQFF.

The chain couples TRBV3-1 (or the pseudogene TRBV3-2) to TRBJ2-7, with TRBD1 matching 10 bases. Germline lookup yields CDR1 LGHDT and CDR2 YNNKEL (reference sequence). The CDR3 has 13 amino acids. V trimming: 2 bases; J trimming: 11 bases; junction bases outside the gene matches: 6. Here the CDR3 reads CASSQLGTGEKYF. For the CDR3, the DNA is TGTGCCAGCAGCCAACTAGGGACAGGGGAAAAGTACTTC.

This chain connects TRBV6-6 to TRBJ2-7; 9 bases line up with TRBD2. With 4 bases clipped from V and 1 base from J, the junction kept 8 bases outside the gene matches. In germline, CDR1 is MNHNY, CDR2 SVGAGI (reference sequence). The CDR3 runs 16 residues. The CDR3, as DNA: TGTGCCAGCAGTTCCCGGGGTAGCGGGGGTTCCTACGAGCAGTACTTC. This translates into CASSSRGSGGSYEQYF.

The gene calls are TRBV11-3 and TRBJ2-7; D might be TRBD2 (5 bases). Germline lookup yields CDR1 SGHNT and CDR2 YENEEA. Trimming removed 2 bases from V and 6 bases from J, with 17 bases in between. The CDR3 has 15 amino acids. As DNA, the CDR3 is TGTGCCAGCAGCTTACGGGGAACGGGGAGAGGCGAGCAGTACTTC. Its translation: CASSLRGTGRGEQYF.

This chain joins TRBV18 and TRBJ2-7; D not certain. Germline V gives CDR1 KGHSH, CDR2 LQKENI. The CDR3 runs to 13 residues. Between the trimmed V and J ends, which lost 2 bases and 7 bases, there was a span of 12 bases. The CDR3 spells CASSPSQAREQYF. The CDR3 DNA reads as TGTGCCAGCTCACCATCCCAGGCTCGGGAGCAGTACTTC.